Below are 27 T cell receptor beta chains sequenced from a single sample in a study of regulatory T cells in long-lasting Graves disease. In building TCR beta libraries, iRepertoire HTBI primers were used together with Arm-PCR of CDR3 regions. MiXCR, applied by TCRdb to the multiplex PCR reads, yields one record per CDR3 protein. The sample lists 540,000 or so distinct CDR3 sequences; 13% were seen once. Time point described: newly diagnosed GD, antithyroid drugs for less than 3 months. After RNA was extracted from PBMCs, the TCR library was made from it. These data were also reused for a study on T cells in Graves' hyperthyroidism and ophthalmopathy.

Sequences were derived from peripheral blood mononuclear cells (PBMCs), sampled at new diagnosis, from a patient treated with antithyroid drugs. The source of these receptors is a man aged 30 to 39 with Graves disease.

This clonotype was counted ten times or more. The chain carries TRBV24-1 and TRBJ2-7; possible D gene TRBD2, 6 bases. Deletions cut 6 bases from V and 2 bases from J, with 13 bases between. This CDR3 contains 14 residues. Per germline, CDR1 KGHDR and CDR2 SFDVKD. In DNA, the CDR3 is TGTGCCACCAGTTCGGCGGGACCGGCCTACGAGCAGTACTTC. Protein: CATSSAGPAYEQYF.

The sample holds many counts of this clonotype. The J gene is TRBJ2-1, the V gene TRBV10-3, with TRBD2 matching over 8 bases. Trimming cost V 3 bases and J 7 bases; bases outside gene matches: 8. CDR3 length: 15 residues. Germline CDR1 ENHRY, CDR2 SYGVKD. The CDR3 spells CAISESLPGGNEQFF. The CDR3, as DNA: TGTGCCATCAGTGAATCCCTACCGGGAGGGAATGAGCAGTTCTTC.

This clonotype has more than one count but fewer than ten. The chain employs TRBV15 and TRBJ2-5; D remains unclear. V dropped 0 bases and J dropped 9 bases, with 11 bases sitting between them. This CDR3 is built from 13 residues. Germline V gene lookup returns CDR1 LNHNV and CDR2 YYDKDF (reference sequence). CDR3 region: CATSRDPPEAQYF. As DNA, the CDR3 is TGTGCCACCAGCAGAGATCCCCCCGAGGCCCAGTACTTC.

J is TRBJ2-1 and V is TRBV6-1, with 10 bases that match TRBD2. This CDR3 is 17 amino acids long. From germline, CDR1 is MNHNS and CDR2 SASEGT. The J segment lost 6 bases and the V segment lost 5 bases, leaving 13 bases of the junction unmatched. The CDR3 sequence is CASSNSAGGALGNEQFF. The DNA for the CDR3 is TGTGCCAGCAGTAACTCAGCGGGAGGGGCCCTTGGCAATGAGCAGTTCTTC.

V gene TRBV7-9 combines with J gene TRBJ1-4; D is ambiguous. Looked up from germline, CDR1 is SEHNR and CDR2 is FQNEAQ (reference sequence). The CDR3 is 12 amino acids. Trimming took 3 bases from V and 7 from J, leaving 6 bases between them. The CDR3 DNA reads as TGTGCCAGCAGCTTGATACGTGAAAAACTGTTTTTT. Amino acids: CASSLIREKLFF.

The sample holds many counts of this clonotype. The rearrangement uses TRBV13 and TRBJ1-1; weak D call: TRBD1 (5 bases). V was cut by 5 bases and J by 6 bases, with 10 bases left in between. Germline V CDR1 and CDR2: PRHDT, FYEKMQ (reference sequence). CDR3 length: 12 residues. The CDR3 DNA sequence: TGTGCCAGCAGCCCAGGGACTTCTGAAGCTTTCTTT. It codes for CASSPGTSEAFF.

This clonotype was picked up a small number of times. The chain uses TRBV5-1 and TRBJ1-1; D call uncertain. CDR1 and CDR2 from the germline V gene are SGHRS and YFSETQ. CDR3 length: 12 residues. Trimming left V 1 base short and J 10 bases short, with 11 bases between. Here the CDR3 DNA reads TGCGCCAGCAGCTTGCCGACGACGAGAGCTTTCTTT. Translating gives CASSLPTTRAFF.

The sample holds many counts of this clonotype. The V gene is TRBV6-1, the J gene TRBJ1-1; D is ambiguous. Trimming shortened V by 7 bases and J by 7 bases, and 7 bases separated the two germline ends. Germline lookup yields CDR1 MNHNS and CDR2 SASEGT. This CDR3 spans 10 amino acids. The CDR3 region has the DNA TGTGCCAGCAAAGAAGATGAAGCTTTCTTT. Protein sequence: CASKEDEAFF.

The chain's CDR3 is CASSTPRGGREHEQYF. The CDR3 region has the DNA TGTGCCAGCAGTACTCCTCGGGGGGGCAGAGAGCACGAGCAGTACTTC. The rearrangement uses TRBV6-2 or TRBV6-3 and TRBJ2-7; 8 positions match TRBD2. Germline loops: CDR1 MNHEY, CDR2 SVGEGT. V shed 5 bases, J shed 5 bases, and the junction held 14 bases outside the gene matches. CDR3 length: 16 amino acids.

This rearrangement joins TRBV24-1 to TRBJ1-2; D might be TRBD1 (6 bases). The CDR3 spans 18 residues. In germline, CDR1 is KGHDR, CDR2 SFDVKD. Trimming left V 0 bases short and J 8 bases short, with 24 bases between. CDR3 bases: TGTGCCACCAGTGATTTGCGGATCCGGGACACCGGGACGGACGGCTACACCTTC. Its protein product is CATSDLRIRDTGTDGYTF.

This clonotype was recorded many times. CDR3 region: CAISESFEHEQYF. DNA of the CDR3: TGTGCCATCAGTGAGTCGTTCGAGCACGAGCAGTACTTC. The genes are TRBV10-3 and TRBJ2-7, with D hard to call. V was clipped by 0 bases and J by 5 bases, with 8 bases between them. This CDR3 region has 13 residues. The germline V gene encodes CDR1 ENHRY and CDR2 SYGVKD.

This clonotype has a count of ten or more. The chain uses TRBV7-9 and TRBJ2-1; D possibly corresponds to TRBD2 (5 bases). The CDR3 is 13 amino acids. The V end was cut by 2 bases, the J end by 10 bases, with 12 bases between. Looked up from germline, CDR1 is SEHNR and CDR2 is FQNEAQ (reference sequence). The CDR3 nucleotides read TGTGCCAGCAGCTTACTAGCTCGCGGGGAGCAGTTCTTC. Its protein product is CASSLLARGEQFF.

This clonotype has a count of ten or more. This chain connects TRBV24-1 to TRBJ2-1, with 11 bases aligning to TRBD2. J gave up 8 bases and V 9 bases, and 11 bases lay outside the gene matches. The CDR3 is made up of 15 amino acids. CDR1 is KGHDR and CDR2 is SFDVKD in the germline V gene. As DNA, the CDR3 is TGTGCCACCTCACGAATAGCGGGAGGGACCGATGAGCAGTTCTTC. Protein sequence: CATSRIAGGTDEQFF.

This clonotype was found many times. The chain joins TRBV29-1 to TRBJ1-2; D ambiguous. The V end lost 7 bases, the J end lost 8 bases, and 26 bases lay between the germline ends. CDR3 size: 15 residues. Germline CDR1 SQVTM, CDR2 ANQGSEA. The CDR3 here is CSAGSDRITFGGYTF. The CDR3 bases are TGCAGCGCCGGGAGCGACCGAATTACCTTCGGGGGCTACACCTTC.

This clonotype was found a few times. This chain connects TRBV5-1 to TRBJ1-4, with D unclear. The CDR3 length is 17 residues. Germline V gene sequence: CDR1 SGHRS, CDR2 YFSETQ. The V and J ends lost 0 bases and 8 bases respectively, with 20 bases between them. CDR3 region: CASSLDPGTVITEKLFF. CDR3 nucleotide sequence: TGCGCCAGCAGCTTGGATCCCGGAACAGTTATTACCGAAAAACTGTTTTTT.

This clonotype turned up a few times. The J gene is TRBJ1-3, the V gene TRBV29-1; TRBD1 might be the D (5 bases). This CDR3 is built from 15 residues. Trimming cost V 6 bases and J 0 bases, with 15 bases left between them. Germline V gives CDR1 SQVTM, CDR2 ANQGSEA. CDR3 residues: CSVMEQDLSGNTIYF. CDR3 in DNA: TGCAGCGTGATGGAACAGGACCTCTCTGGAAACACCATATATTTT.

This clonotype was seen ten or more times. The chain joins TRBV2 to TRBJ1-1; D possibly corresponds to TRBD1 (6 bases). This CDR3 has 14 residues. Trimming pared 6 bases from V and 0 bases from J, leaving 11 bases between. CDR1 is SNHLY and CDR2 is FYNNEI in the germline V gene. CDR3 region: CASRGDTLNTEAFF. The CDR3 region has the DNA TGTGCCAGCAGGGGGGACACTCTGAACACTGAAGCTTTCTTT.

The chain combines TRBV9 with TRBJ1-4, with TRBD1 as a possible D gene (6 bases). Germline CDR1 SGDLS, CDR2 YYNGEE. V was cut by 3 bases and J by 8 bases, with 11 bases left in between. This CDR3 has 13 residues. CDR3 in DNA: TGTGCCAGCAGCGCAGGGGAGGAGGAAAAACTGTTTTTT. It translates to CASSAGEEEKLFF.

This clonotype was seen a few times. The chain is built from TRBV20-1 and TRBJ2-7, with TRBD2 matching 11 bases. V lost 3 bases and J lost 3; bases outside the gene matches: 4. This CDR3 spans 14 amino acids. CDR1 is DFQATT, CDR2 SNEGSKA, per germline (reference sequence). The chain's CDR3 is CSASAGLADYEQYF. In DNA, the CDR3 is TGCAGTGCTAGCGCGGGACTAGCGGACTACGAGCAGTACTTC.

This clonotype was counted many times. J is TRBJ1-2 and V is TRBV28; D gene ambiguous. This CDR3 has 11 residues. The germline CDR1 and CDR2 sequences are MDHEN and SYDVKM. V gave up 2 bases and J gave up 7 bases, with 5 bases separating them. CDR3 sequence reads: CASSLQSGYTF. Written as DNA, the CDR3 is TGTGCCAGCAGTTTACAGAGTGGCTACACCTTC.

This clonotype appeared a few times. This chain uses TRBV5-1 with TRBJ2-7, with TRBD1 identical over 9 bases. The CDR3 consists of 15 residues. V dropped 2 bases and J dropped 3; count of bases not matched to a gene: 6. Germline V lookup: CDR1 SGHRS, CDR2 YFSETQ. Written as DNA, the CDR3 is TGCGCCAGCAGCTTAGGTCCGGGACAGGGCTACGAGCAGTACTTC. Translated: CASSLGPGQGYEQYF.

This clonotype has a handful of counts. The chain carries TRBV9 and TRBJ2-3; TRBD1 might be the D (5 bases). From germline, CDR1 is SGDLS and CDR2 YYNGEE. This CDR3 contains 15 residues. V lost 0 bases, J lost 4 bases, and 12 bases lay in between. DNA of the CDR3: TGTGCCAGCAGCGTAGCAGGGATGGTCGCAGATACGCAGTATTTT. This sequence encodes CASSVAGMVADTQYF.

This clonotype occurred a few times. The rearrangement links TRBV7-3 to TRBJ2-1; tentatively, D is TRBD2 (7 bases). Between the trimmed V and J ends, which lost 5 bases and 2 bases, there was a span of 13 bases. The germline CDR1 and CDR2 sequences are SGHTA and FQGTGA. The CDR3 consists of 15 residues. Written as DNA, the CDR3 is TGTGCCAGCAGCACCTCGGGGGGCCCCTACAATGAGCAGTTCTTC. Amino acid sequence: CASSTSGGPYNEQFF.

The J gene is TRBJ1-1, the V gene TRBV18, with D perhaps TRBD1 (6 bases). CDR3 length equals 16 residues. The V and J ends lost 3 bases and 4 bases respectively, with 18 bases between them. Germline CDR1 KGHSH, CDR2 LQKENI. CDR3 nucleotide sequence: TGTGCCAGCTCACCGCAACAATCGACAGGTGGCACTGAAGCTTTCTTT. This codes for CASSPQQSTGGTEAFF.

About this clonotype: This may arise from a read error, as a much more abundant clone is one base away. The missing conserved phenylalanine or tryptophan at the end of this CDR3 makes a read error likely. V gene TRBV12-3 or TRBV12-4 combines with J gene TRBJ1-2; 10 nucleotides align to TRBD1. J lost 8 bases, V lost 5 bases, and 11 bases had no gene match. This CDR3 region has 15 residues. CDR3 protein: CASSPSGTGVGGYTL. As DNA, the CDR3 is TGTGCCAGCAGTCCCTCCGGGACAGGGGTTGGAGGCTACACCCTC.

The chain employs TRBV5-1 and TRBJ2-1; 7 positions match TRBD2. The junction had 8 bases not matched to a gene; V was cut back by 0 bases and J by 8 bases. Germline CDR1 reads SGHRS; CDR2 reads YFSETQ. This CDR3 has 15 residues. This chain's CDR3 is CASSLGAAGNDEQFF. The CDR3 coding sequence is TGCGCCAGCAGCTTGGGGGCAGCGGGAAACGATGAGCAGTTCTTC.

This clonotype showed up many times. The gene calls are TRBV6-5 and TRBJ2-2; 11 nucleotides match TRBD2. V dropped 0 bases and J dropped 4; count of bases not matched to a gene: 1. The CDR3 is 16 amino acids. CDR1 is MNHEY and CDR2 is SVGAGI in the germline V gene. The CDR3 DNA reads TGTGCCAGCAGTTACTCCGGACTAGCGGGCACCGGGGAGCTGTTTTTT. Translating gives CASSYSGLAGTGELFF.